This T cell receptor (beta chain) emerged from a study of type 1 and type 2 diabetes patients. Germline V gene sequence: CDR1 SGHTA, CDR2 FQGTGA. J was trimmed by 9 bases and V by 6 bases; bases with no gene match: 8. This CDR3 has 14 residues. Amplification started from genomic DNA. Multiplex PCR with 30 forward and 13 reverse primers amplified the TCR beta CDR3. TCRdb reprocessed the multiplex PCR reads via MiXCR and lists one record per CDR3 protein. Of 250,000 or so distinct CDR3 sequences in the sample, roughly 44% were seen once. The TCR was taken from a man between 18 and 35 years old with type 2 diabetes. V and J are TRBV7-3 and TRBJ2-1; 10 bases match TRBD1. The specimen was peripheral blood mononuclear cells (PBMCs). CDR3 nucleotide sequence: TGTGCCAGCAGGGGGACAGGGGAAATTACTGAGCAGTTCTTC. As protein: CASRGTGEITEQFF.